This T cell receptor (beta chain) was sequenced in a study of radiation and T cells in renal cell carcinoma. Study as a whole: Nephrectomy followed 15 Gy stereotactic body radiation by 4 weeks.

The repertoire was sequenced with immunoSEQ multiplex PCR; TCRdb's copy has only in-frame clones and lacks some. Of 150,000 or so clones in the sample, 87% are singletons; the top ten hold around 13%. As to time point: blood 2 weeks post-SBRT. This sample's treatment: 15 Gy SBRT to primary tumor, nephrectomy 4 weeks later. Study-wide results and limits: Top tumor clonotypes rose in blood 2 weeks post-radiation, then contracted.

With regard to this clone: Its target is not known.

This sample comprised blood, obtained from a patient whose treatment included radiotherapy and nephrectomy. This receptor was obtained from a woman in her fifties or sixties with renal cell carcinoma.

CDR3 residues: CSVGTSGTYEQYF. The CDR3 nucleotides are TGCAGCGTTGGGACTAGCGGTACCTACGAGCAGTACTTC. This chain joins TRBV29-1 and TRBJ2-7; 10 positions match TRBD2. Unmatched junction bases numbered 2, after V lost 4 bases and J lost 2 bases. The V gene's germline CDR1 is SQVTM and CDR2 ANQGSEA. The CDR3 is 13 amino acids.